This T cell receptor (beta chain) is from a study of shared clonotypes between healthy human individuals (dated by TCRdb to 2018 to 2020). Context from the whole study: Three men and a couple of women, aged 18 to 49 years, made up the cohort. Between about 0.9 and 9 billion PBMCs per donor were obtained by leukapheresis. To estimate repertoire size and how much clonotypes are shared between individuals, the study performed deep sequencing of blood TCR repertoires from about five healthy adults. To increase sequencing depth and limit assay-specific biases, different laboratories used diverse techniques to prepare libraries and sequence TCR repertoires.

Ten or more counts support this clone. Its cognate antigen has yet to be identified. Base qualities are not recorded, but no much larger clone differs from it by a single base. Study-wide findings and limitations: Pairwise subsampling indicated that sequencing depth was expected to affect the degree of clonotype sharing among donors. Sampling was restricted to blood, and TCR repertoires in tissue are likely to differ from TCR repertoires in blood. Because the study included only a small number of donors, the genetic and exposure-history diversity represented was limited.

Using the deep immunoSEQ assay, TCR CDR3 regions were amplified from genomic DNA by multiplex PCR. Genomic DNA extracted from each cell subset was distributed evenly over all wells of several immunoSEQ 96-well plates, and each plate served as one replicate. For unsorted PBMC, approximately 310 ng genomic DNA, equal to 25,000 to 35,000 T cell genomes, was loaded into each replicate PCR. Genomic DNA from unsorted PBMC was sequenced over ten immunoSEQ deep assay plates. Purified libraries were measured with a Qubit 3.0 fluorometer, size-checked on a Bioanalyzer 2100, and measured again with the KAPA Library Quantification kit. Every immunoSEQ 96-well plate was sequenced on a dedicated single-read 150-cycle Illumina NextSeq 550 flow cell. The paper's processing steps were these. The immunoSEQ output contained only junctional sequences without quality scores, so filtering could not match that applied to full-length reads. Sequences were annotated with PyIR, a Python wrapper for IgBLAST v1.9, using IMGT germline references to assign V/J genes and CDR3. Reads were filtered out if the reads had weak V/J assignments (E-value above 1e-6), no CDR3, stop codons, out-of-frame junctions, or ambiguous translated residues. V3J clonotypes were defined as sequences sharing an identical inferred V gene, J gene, and CDR3 amino acid sequence. Percentage overlap between repertoires was calculated by dividing the number of shared unique clonotypes by the size of the smaller repertoire. RTK rarefaction, the Chao1 estimator, and Recon v2.1 estimates of unobserved clonotypes were used to assess repertoire richness. The table was pulled from immuneACCESS by TCRdb, which kept in-frame rearrangements only. Such tables lose some clones; where checked, under half of the loss comes from unresolved V genes, and the rest has no known cause. Clone size and the V and J calls come from that table; the DNA yielded D and trimming. Counted in this sample were roughly 450,000 clones; 79% of them appeared once. The ten largest clones add up to 13% of the sample.

Healthy HIV-negative adults with no recently reported acute infections or vaccinations were included as donors. Every donor was a Caucasian adult living in Nashville, Tennessee, USA. For unsorted samples, roughly 81 million PBMCs were counted and genomic DNA was extracted with the QIAamp DNA Blood Mini kit. Blood was collected by leukapheresis, and PBMCs were isolated by Ficoll-Histopaque density gradient centrifugation and then cryopreserved in liquid nitrogen vapor phase. The germline V gene (reference sequence) yields LNHNV for CDR1 and YYDKDF for CDR2. V is trimmed back by 2 bases and J by 5 bases, and the junction contains 11 bases that no gene match accounts for. Measured from the cysteine to the phenylalanine, the CDR3 is 17 residues long. Of all the DNA, just the CDR3 is kept, 51 bases in frame from base 1.

The sample taken for sequencing was PBMCs. This sequence uses TRBV15 and TRBJ2-5; 10 bases in between match TRBD2. The source of this sequence is a woman aged 40-49 years in good health. Some clones in this sample may be carry-over from other donors' samples. The CDR3 is CATSRPRFLAGVETQYF. The DNA sequence is TGTGCCACCAGCAGACCCCGGTTTCTAGCGGGAGTTGAGACCCAGTACTTC.